These 21 T cell receptor beta chains were all obtained from the same sample, sequenced in a study of T-cell reconstitution after alpha-beta-depleted transplantation in children. The TCRbeta library was prepared with unique molecular identifiers. TCRdb used MiXCR to reprocess the PCR reads, holding one entry per CDR3 protein. The repertoire has about 92,000 distinct CDR3 sequences, 10% to 15% of them found once; the top ten carry approximately 13%. Sequenced here: PBMCs from the stem cell graft donor, sampled from the stem cell graft. These receptors were collected from a human donor who donated a stem cell graft to a child with inherited bone marrow failure.

This clonotype was seen many times. The chain links TRBV20-1 to TRBJ1-1; tentative D call: TRBD1 (5 bases). The CDR3 runs 14 residues. CDR1 and CDR2 (germline): DFQATT, SNEGSKA (reference sequence). V gave up 0 bases and J gave up 11 bases, with 19 bases separating them. CDR3 sequence (DNA): TGCAGTGCTAGAGATCAAGGGCGAGGGGAGGGGGCTTTCTTT. Protein product: CSARDQGRGEGAFF.

The J gene is TRBJ1-4, the V gene TRBV7-6, with TRBD1 identical over 8 bases. Per germline, CDR1 SGHVS and CDR2 FNYEAQ. The CDR3 is 15 amino acids. V lost 5 bases to trimming and J lost 5 bases; unmatched junction nucleotides: 7. The CDR3 region is CASSPRQGRNEKLFF. The CDR3, as DNA: TGTGCCAGCAGCCCCCGACAGGGGAGGAATGAAAAACTGTTTTTT.

This clonotype was detected a few times. The CDR3 DNA is TGTGCCAGCGGTAGACAGGGGGCATCGTACTTC. Encoded protein: CASGRQGASYF. This chain uses TRBV6-2 or TRBV6-3 with TRBJ2-7; 10 bases are a match to TRBD1. The CDR3 loop spans 11 amino acids. The germline CDR1 and CDR2 sequences are MNHEY and SVGEGT. J was trimmed by 12 bases and V by 8 bases; bases with no gene match: 7.

This clonotype was counted many times. This chain links TRBV5-1 with TRBJ2-2, with 8 bases matching TRBD1. Germline CDR1 reads SGHRS; CDR2 reads YFSETQ. J was trimmed by 0 bases and V by 4 bases; bases with no gene match: 5. This CDR3 region has 16 residues. The DNA of the CDR3 is TGCGCCAGCAGCAGGGGGGACAGGACGAACACCGGGGAGCTGTTTTTT. The encoded protein is CASSRGDRTNTGELFF.

This clonotype was detected ten times or more. The chain couples TRBV5-1 to TRBJ1-1; no reliable D call. Germline CDR1 SGHRS, CDR2 YFSETQ. The CDR3 runs to 14 residues. Trimming removed 4 bases from V and 7 bases from J, with 17 bases in between. CDR3 region: CASSGSLTTDEAFF. CDR3 nucleotide sequence: TGCGCCAGCAGCGGGAGCTTGACGACCGATGAAGCTTTCTTT.

Only a few counts were recorded for this clonotype. The rearrangement joins TRBV7-2 to TRBJ2-7, with unresolved D. This CDR3 has 13 amino acids. V gave up 5 bases and J gave up 3 bases, with 11 bases separating them. Germline-derived CDR1 and CDR2 are SGHTA and FQGNSA. For the CDR3, the DNA is TGTGCCAGCAGCCTGCAGAGTAACTACGAGCAGTACTTC. It translates to CASSLQSNYEQYF. Full variable domain (outside the CDR3, taken from reference TRBV7-2 and TRBJ2-7): GAGVSQSPSNKVTEKGKDVELRCDPISGHTALYWYRQSLGQGLEFLIYFQGNSAPDKSGLPSDRFSAERTGGSVSTLTIQRTQQEDSAVYLCASSLQSNYEQYFGPGTRLTVT.

The gene calls are TRBV28 and TRBJ2-3, with TRBD2 identical over 10 bases. The junction had 13 bases not matched to a gene; V was cut back by 2 bases and J by 5 bases. Germline V gene sequence: CDR1 MDHEN, CDR2 SYDVKM. The CDR3 loop spans 18 amino acids. The CDR3, as DNA: TGTGCCAGCAGTTTACGGCGGGACTCTAGCGGGAGAGTAGATACGCAGTATTTT. Amino acid sequence: CASSLRRDSSGRVDTQYF.

This clonotype was counted a few times. The rearrangement links TRBV7-9 to TRBJ2-5, with 7 bases fitting TRBD1. Germline V CDR1 and CDR2: SEHNR, FQNEAQ (reference sequence). V lost 6 bases to trimming and J lost 3 bases; unmatched junction nucleotides: 7. The CDR3 sequence is 14 residues long. CDR3 in DNA: TGTGCCAGCAGTCTATCACAGGGGAAAGAGACCCAGTACTTC. Translation: CASSLSQGKETQYF.

This clonotype was detected many times. The chain is built from TRBV5-1 and TRBJ2-7, with 7 bases fitting TRBD1. This CDR3 has 14 residues. In germline, CDR1 is SGHRS, CDR2 YFSETQ. The junction had 4 bases not matched to a gene; V was cut back by 4 bases and J by 0 bases. The CDR3 bases are TGCGCCAGCAGCCTGACAGGGATCTCCTACGAGCAGTACTTC. Encoded protein: CASSLTGISYEQYF.

This clonotype was detected a few times. V gene TRBV9 combines with J gene TRBJ2-7; 7 bases line up with TRBD1. V was pared by 4 bases and J by 3 bases, with 4 bases of the junction left unmatched. CDR3 length: 13 amino acids. Germline-derived CDR1 and CDR2 are SGDLS and YYNGEE. The CDR3 here is CASSPNRGYEQYF. The CDR3, as DNA: TGTGCCAGCAGCCCAAACAGGGGCTACGAGCAGTACTTC.

In its sample, this clonotype was seen many times. As DNA, the CDR3 is TGTGCCAGCAGCTTACATGGGGAGGGACCCCAGCATTTT. Residues: CASSLHGEGPQHF. V and J are TRBV3-1 and TRBJ1-5; D not certain. V was pared by 5 bases and J by 10 bases, with 15 bases between. CDR3 size: 13 residues. From germline, CDR1 is LGHDT and CDR2 YNNKEL (reference sequence).

This clonotype was found a few times. This chain joins TRBV3-1 and TRBJ2-7, with 8 bases aligning to TRBD1. Looked up from germline, CDR1 is LGHDT and CDR2 is YNNKEL (reference sequence). The CDR3 length is 15 residues. J lost 1 base, V lost 5 bases, and 7 bases had no gene match. CDR3 sequence (DNA): TGTGCCAGCAGCGACCCCGGGACAGGATCCTACGAGCAGTACTTC. Protein sequence: CASSDPGTGSYEQYF.

This clonotype has just a few counts. This chain joins TRBV4-1 and TRBJ2-7, with 11 bases that match TRBD2. V shed 3 bases and J 5 bases; nucleotides not matched to a gene: 9. The germline gives CDR1 MGHRA, CDR2 YSYEKL. This CDR3 is 16 amino acids long. CDR3 in amino acids: CASSQATSGRFHEQYF. The CDR3 nucleotides read TGCGCCAGCAGCCAGGCAACTAGCGGGAGATTCCACGAGCAGTACTTC.

This clonotype was recorded many times. The chain couples TRBV27 to TRBJ2-5; 10 nucleotides align to TRBD2. The germline V gene has CDR1 MNHEY and CDR2 SMNVEV (reference sequence). This CDR3 has 16 residues. The trim removed 2 bases at V and 1 base at J, leaving 4 bases unmatched. The CDR3 DNA is TGTGCCAGCAGTTTAGCTAGCGGGAGCGCCCAAGAGACCCAGTACTTC. Amino acids: CASSLASGSAQETQYF.

The sample holds a few counts of this clonotype. The chain carries TRBV9 and TRBJ1-2; TRBD1 agrees at 8 bases. The germline CDR1 and CDR2 sequences are SGDLS and YYNGEE. The CDR3 covers 16 residues. V lost 4 bases and J lost 1; bases outside the gene matches: 9. The CDR3 spells CASSSSQGAVNYGYTF. The CDR3 region has the DNA TGTGCCAGCAGCTCTTCTCAGGGGGCGGTTAACTATGGCTACACCTTC.

This clonotype was detected many times. This sequence joins TRBV15 and TRBJ1-2, with 7 bases fitting TRBD1. This CDR3 has 14 residues. Germline trimming cut 4 bases from V and 2 bases from J; bases unmatched to any gene: 4. The germline gives CDR1 LNHNV, CDR2 YYDKDF (reference sequence). Here the CDR3 reads CATSTGGQNYGYTF. In nucleotides, the CDR3 is TGTGCCACCAGCACCGGGGGACAGAACTATGGCTACACCTTC.

The chain carries TRBV5-1 and TRBJ1-1; 7 bases fit TRBD1. V lost 0 bases and J lost 4; bases outside the gene matches: 9. The CDR3 consists of 16 residues. Germline lookup yields CDR1 SGHRS and CDR2 YFSETQ. The DNA of the CDR3 is TGCGCCAGCAGCTTGGTGCCAGGGGGAGATGGCACTGAAGCTTTCTTT. Encoded protein: CASSLVPGGDGTEAFF.

The sample holds many counts of this clonotype. J is TRBJ2-1 and V is TRBV7-3, with 8 bases identical to TRBD2. The CDR3 runs to 16 residues. Germline CDR1 SGHTA, CDR2 FQGTGA. V trimming: 3 bases; J trimming: 0 bases; junction bases outside the gene matches: 4. The CDR3 region has the DNA TGTGCCAGCAGCTTTAGCGGGGCGAGCTCCTACAATGAGCAGTTCTTC. It yields the protein CASSFSGASSYNEQFF.

This clonotype was observed many times. The chain uses TRBV7-2 and TRBJ2-7, with a weak D call TRBD2 (6 bases). This CDR3 spans 15 amino acids. The germline V gene encodes CDR1 SGHTA and CDR2 FQGNSA. V lost 1 base and J 4 bases, leaving 14 bases between the germline ends. The CDR3, as DNA: TGTGCCAGCAGCTTAGTACGGGGAGGATTGTACGAGCAGTACTTC. It codes for CASSLVRGGLYEQYF.

This clonotype came up many times. One end of the junction is discordant with germline, which a read error may explain. The chain links TRBV18 to TRBJ2-7; perhaps D is TRBD1 or TRBD2 (5 bases each). The germline V gene has CDR1 KGHSH and CDR2 LQKENI. The CDR3 extends over 14 amino acids. The CDR3 protein is CASSLWDGSYEQYF. In nucleotides, the CDR3 is TGTGCCAGCTCACTATGGGACGGGTCCTACGAGCAGTACTTT.

This clonotype has a count of ten or more. The rearrangement uses TRBV28 and TRBJ2-1; TRBD1 aligns across 9 bases. This CDR3 contains 16 residues. Germline V gene sequence: CDR1 MDHEN, CDR2 SYDVKM. V lost 3 bases, J lost 7 bases, and 10 bases stayed unmatched. The CDR3 region has the DNA TGTGCCAGCAGTTTCTCGGACAGGGGAGACCCAAATGAGCAGTTCTTC. As protein: CASSFSDRGDPNEQFF.